A selection of T cell receptor beta chains follows, all from one sample in a study of cytomegalovirus exposure and HLA in healthy donors. Data came from immunoSEQ multiplex PCR; TCRdb stores just in-frame clones and leaves some out. The sample includes about 110,000 clones, over 65% of them seen just once. The sequenced sample consisted of PBMCs. The receptors here all came from a woman aged 25 to 39 in good health and CMV-seronegative. CDR3s include the opening cysteine and the closing phenylalanine or tryptophan. D genes are given only for firm matches. Size tells how often a clone was seen (once, few, many) or the class of an expanded clone, and some rows leave it out.

V gene: TRBV4-3; D gene: TRBD2; J gene: TRBJ2-2; clone size: -; CDR3 protein: CASSQEGGTYGELFF; CDR3 DNA: TGCGCCAGCAGCCAAGAGGGAGGGACTTACGGGGAGCTGTTTTTT
V gene: TRBV15; D gene: -; J gene: TRBJ2-5; clone size: few; CDR3 protein: CATSRDRGSSQETQYF; CDR3 DNA: TGTGCCACCAGCAGAGATCGAGGATCTAGCCAAGAGACCCAGTACTTC
V gene: TRBV11-3; D gene: TRBD1; J gene: TRBJ2-7; clone size: few; CDR3 protein: CASSRTGFEQYF; CDR3 DNA: TGTGCCAGCAGCCGGACAGGATTCGAGCAGTACTTC
V gene: TRBV28; D gene: -; J gene: TRBJ1-5; clone size: -; CDR3 protein: CASSLPGAPNQPQHF; CDR3 DNA: TGTGCCAGCAGTTTGCCAGGGGCCCCTAATCAGCCCCAGCATTTT
V gene: TRBV7-9; D gene: -; J gene: TRBJ1-1; clone size: -; CDR3 protein: CASSPPISENTEAFF; CDR3 DNA: TGTGCCAGCAGCCCACCCATATCAGAGAACACTGAAGCTTTCTTT
V gene: TRBV5-1; D gene: -; J gene: TRBJ2-6; clone size: -; CDR3 protein: CASSLSGVSLSGANVLTF; CDR3 DNA: TGCGCCAGCAGCTTGTCAGGGGTCAGCCTATCTGGGGCCAACGTCCTGACTTTC
V gene: TRBV28; D gene: -; J gene: TRBJ2-5; clone size: -; CDR3 protein: CASSLFLATGGETQYF; CDR3 DNA: TGTGCCAGCAGTTTATTTCTTGCTACCGGCGGGGAGACCCAGTACTTC
V gene: TRBV18; D gene: -; J gene: TRBJ1-5; clone size: -; CDR3 protein: CASSPSGSNQPQHF; CDR3 DNA: TGTGCCAGCTCACCAAGCGGGAGCAATCAGCCCCAGCATTTT
V gene: TRBV9; D gene: TRBD2; J gene: TRBJ2-2; clone size: once; CDR3 protein: CASSGRDYANTGELFF; CDR3 DNA: TGTGCCAGCAGCGGCCGGGACTACGCGAACACCGGGGAGCTGTTTTTT
V gene: TRBV7-2; D gene: -; J gene: TRBJ1-6; clone size: -; CDR3 protein: CASSLALRQSYNSPLHF; CDR3 DNA: TGTGCCAGCAGCTTAGCACTTCGACAGTCCTATAATTCACCCCTCCACTTT
V gene: TRBV25-1; D gene: -; J gene: TRBJ2-7; clone size: -; CDR3 protein: CASSESSHEQYF; CDR3 DNA: TGTGCCAGCAGTGAATCTTCCCACGAGCAGTACTTC
V gene: TRBV7-9; D gene: -; J gene: TRBJ1-1; clone size: -; CDR3 protein: CASSLTQDTEAFF; CDR3 DNA: TGTGCCAGCAGCTTAACACAGGACACTGAAGCTTTCTTT
V gene: TRBV5-6; D gene: -; J gene: TRBJ1-1; clone size: -; CDR3 protein: CASSLLQGEAFF; CDR3 DNA: TGTGCCAGCAGCTTGCTACAGGGAGAAGCTTTCTTT
V gene: TRBV10-1; D gene: -; J gene: TRBJ2-1; clone size: few; CDR3 protein: CASSPPSGTHSYNEQFF; CDR3 DNA: TGCGCCAGCAGTCCTCCCTCCGGGACACACTCCTACAATGAGCAGTTCTTC
V gene: TRBV6-6; D gene: TRBD2; J gene: TRBJ2-3; clone size: -; CDR3 protein: CASRLAGGIITDTQYF; CDR3 DNA: TGTGCCAGCAGACTAGCGGGAGGGATCATCACAGATACGCAGTATTTT
V gene: TRBV5-1; D gene: -; J gene: TRBJ2-7; clone size: -; CDR3 protein: CASSLEFGTFPPATEQYF; CDR3 DNA: TGCGCCAGCAGCTTGGAATTCGGGACTTTCCCTCCTGCTACCGAGCAGTACTTC
V gene: TRBV7-2; D gene: -; J gene: TRBJ2-3; clone size: -; CDR3 protein: CASSPRDLSTDTQYF; CDR3 DNA: TGTGCCAGCAGCCCGCGGGACCTAAGCACAGATACGCAGTATTTT